The 23 T cell receptor beta chains presented below share a single source sample, sequenced in a study of blood T cell repertoires in COVID-19. Clones were read by immunoSEQ multiplex PCR, and TCRdb kept only the in-frame ones, dropping some. Here the sample spans about 220,000 clones, around 86% being singletons. Material: peripheral blood. All receptors come from a woman aged 30 to 39 who had recovered from COVID-19.

The rearrangement joins TRBV11-2 to TRBJ2-1, with 7 bases matching TRBD2. Germline V gene lookup returns CDR1 SGHAT and CDR2 FQNNGV. This CDR3 is built from 13 residues. After removal of 1 base from V and 7 bases from J, the junction contained 1 base not matched to a gene. In DNA form, the CDR3 reads TGTGCCAGCAGCTTAGCACTAGCGAATGAGCAGTTCTTC. Its protein product is CASSLALANEQFF. Together with reference TRBV11-2 and TRBJ2-1, the CDR3 gives the full variable domain: EAGVAQSPRYKIIEKRQSVAFWCNPISGHATLYWYQQILGQGPKLLIQFQNNGVVDDSQLPKDRFSAERLKGVDSTLKIQPAKLEDSAVYLCASSLALANEQFFGPGTRLTVL.

For the CDR3, the DNA is TGTGCCAGCAGCTTATTGGGGCTAATGCGAGATGAGCAGTTCTTC. Its translation: CASSLLGLMRDEQFF. The chain has TRBV13 and TRBJ2-1; TRBD1 might be the D (5 bases). Germline V gives CDR1 PRHDT, CDR2 FYEKMQ (reference sequence). This CDR3 has 15 amino acids. With 2 bases removed from V and 8 bases from J, the gap between germline ends came to 16 bases.

The V call is TRBV6-2 or TRBV6-3, the J call TRBJ2-2; 10 nucleotides line up with TRBD1. Germline CDR1 is MNHEY and CDR2 is SVGEGT. The CDR3 spans 16 residues. V was clipped by 4 bases and J by 8 bases; unmatched bases: 10. In nucleotides, the CDR3 is TGTGCCAGCAGTTTAAGCGACAGGGGGCCATCAGGGGAGCTGTTTTTT. This encodes CASSLSDRGPSGELFF.

V and J are TRBV4-1 and TRBJ2-7, with D tentatively TRBD2 (6 bases). V dropped 5 bases and J dropped 6 bases, with 11 bases sitting between them. CDR1 is MGHRA, CDR2 YSYEKL, per germline. The CDR3 spans 12 residues. This CDR3 reads CASSSHSGEQYF. The CDR3 bases are TGCGCCAGCAGCTCCCATAGCGGCGAGCAGTACTTC.

J is TRBJ2-5 and V is TRBV19, with TRBD2 matching over 10 bases. The ends lost 3 bases at V and 7 bases at J; junction bases unmatched: 11. CDR1 is LNHDA and CDR2 is SQIVND in the germline V gene (reference sequence). The CDR3 totals 16 residues. The CDR3: CASSIRSGGPGWTQYF. The CDR3 coding sequence is TGTGCCAGTAGTATCCGTAGCGGGGGGCCAGGTTGGACCCAGTACTTC.

J is TRBJ1-5 and V is TRBV21-1; the D segment call TRBD1 is taken from the table without a DNA check. TRBV21-1 is listed as a pseudogene. This CDR3 is built from 17 residues. The CDR3 DNA is TGTGCCAGCAGCAAAGAGATTAACAGGGGAAGCAATCAGCCCCAGCATTTT. Its translation is CASSKEINRGSNQPQHF.

This chain joins TRBV4-3 and TRBJ1-3; TRBD1 might be the D (5 bases). CDR3 size: 15 residues. Between the trimmed V and J ends, which lost 1 base and 2 bases, there was a span of 9 bases. Germline V gene data show CDR1 as LGHNA and CDR2 as YSLEER. As DNA, the CDR3 is TGCGCCAGCAGCCAAGGGGGGGGACCTGGAAACACCATATATTTT. Its protein is CASSQGGGPGNTIYF.

V and J are TRBV19 and TRBJ1-1; 8 bases agree with TRBD1. V was clipped by 4 bases and J by 7 bases; unmatched bases: 2. The CDR3 has 12 residues. The germline V gene encodes CDR1 LNHDA and CDR2 SQIVND (reference sequence). CDR3 sequence (DNA): TGTGCCAGTAGTACGACAGGGGTTGAAGCTTTCTTT. Residues: CASSTTGVEAFF. The whole variable domain, filled in from reference TRBV19 and TRBJ1-1, reads DGGITQSPKYLFRKEGQNVTLSCEQNLNHDAMYWYRQDPGQGLRLIYYSQIVNDFQKGDIAEGYSVSREKKESFPLTVTSAQKNPTAFYLCASSTTGVEAFFGQGTRLTVV.

The chain uses TRBV27 and TRBJ1-4; 11 bases are shared with TRBD1. CDR1 is MNHEY and CDR2 is SMNVEV in the germline V gene (reference sequence). V lost 5 bases and J lost 5; bases outside the gene matches: 4. This CDR3 is 15 amino acids long. The CDR3: CASSPWTGGNEKLFF. CDR3 coding DNA: TGTGCCAGCAGTCCCTGGACAGGGGGCAATGAAAAACTGTTTTTT.

V is TRBV4-2 and J is TRBJ2-1; 9 nucleotides line up with TRBD1. Trimming cost V 1 base and J 5 bases; bases outside gene matches: 6. Germline CDR1 reads LGHNA; CDR2 reads YNFKEQ. The CDR3 length is 16 residues. CDR3 residues: CASSQAGTGPNNEQFF. CDR3 nucleotide sequence: TGTGCCAGCAGCCAAGCCGGGACAGGGCCAAACAATGAGCAGTTCTTC.

This chain links TRBV19 with TRBJ1-6; D may be TRBD1 (6 bases). Trimming left V 3 bases short and J 8 bases short, with 17 bases between. Germline V lookup: CDR1 LNHDA, CDR2 SQIVND (reference sequence). The CDR3 is 16 amino acids. The CDR3: CASSMLAGVTYSPLHF. For the CDR3, the DNA is TGTGCCAGTAGTATGTTGGCAGGGGTCACCTATTCACCCCTCCACTTT.

This clone was seen once. V usage is TRBV4-3 and J usage is TRBJ1-2; D is ambiguous. The CDR3 is 15 residues long. Germline V lookup: CDR1 LGHNA, CDR2 YSLEER. The ends were cut back, 4 bases at V and 5 bases at J, with 17 bases in the middle. The CDR3 reads CASSLEIGVGYGYTF. CDR3 DNA sequence: TGCGCCAGCAGCCTCGAAATCGGGGTGGGTTATGGCTACACCTTC.

This clone was recorded a few times. The chain recombines TRBV12-3 or TRBV12-4 with TRBJ2-2; D is unclear. The V end was cut by 3 bases, the J end by 7 bases, with 9 bases between. The CDR3 sequence is 13 residues long. CDR3 sequence (DNA): TGTGCCAGCAGTTTTTGGTCCAGCGGGGAGCTGTTTTTT. It encodes CASSFWSSGELFF.

The V and J genes are TRBV4-3 and TRBJ2-5; D is perhaps TRBD1 (5 bases). The CDR3 sequence is 14 residues long. Germline-derived CDR1 and CDR2 are LGHNA and YSLEER. The V end was cut by 1 base, the J end by 3 bases, with 9 bases between. The DNA of the CDR3 is TGCGCCAGCAGCCAAGGAGGCAGGGAAGAGACCCAGTACTTC. Its protein product is CASSQGGREETQYF.

This clone was picked up one time. The V call is TRBV7-9, the J call TRBJ2-7; possibly TRBD2 for D (7 bases). The V end was cut by 5 bases, the J end by 4 bases, with 21 bases between. Germline V gene data show CDR1 as SEHNR and CDR2 as FQNEAQ (reference sequence). The length of the CDR3 is 16 residues. The CDR3 DNA reads as TGTGCCAGCAGCCCCAGTAAGGGGGAGGGCGTGTACGAGCAGTACTTC. It encodes CASSPSKGEGVYEQYF. Complete variable domain (other parts from reference TRBV7-9 and TRBJ2-7): DTGVSQNPRHKITKRGQNVTFRCDPISEHNRLYWYRQTLGQGPEFLTYFQNEAQLEKSRLLSDRFSAERPKGSFSTLEIQRTEQGDSAMYLCASSPSKGEGVYEQYFGPGTRLTVT.

J is TRBJ2-2 and V is TRBV19; 10 positions agree with TRBD1. Per the germline V gene, CDR1 is LNHDA and CDR2 is SQIVND (reference sequence). This CDR3 is built from 16 residues. The junction had 5 bases not matched to a gene; V was cut back by 2 bases and J by 5 bases. CDR3 in DNA: TGTGCCAGTAGTATACCCCGGGACAGGGGTACCGGGGAGCTGTTTTTT. It encodes CASSIPRDRGTGELFF. The full variable domain, its missing parts supplied by reference TRBV19 and TRBJ2-2, is DGGITQSPKYLFRKEGQNVTLSCEQNLNHDAMYWYRQDPGQGLRLIYYSQIVNDFQKGDIAEGYSVSREKKESFPLTVTSAQKNPTAFYLCASSIPRDRGTGELFFGEGSRLTVL.

The genes are TRBV3-1 (or the pseudogene TRBV3-2) and TRBJ1-2, with D tentatively TRBD1 (6 bases). Germline V gene lookup returns CDR1 LGHDT and CDR2 YNNKEL (reference sequence). This CDR3 spans 16 amino acids. Trimming cost V 4 bases and J 2 bases, with 17 bases left between them. CDR3 bases: TGTGCCAGCAGCCGAGCATTTGGGGGCAGAAACTATGGCTACACCTTC. Amino acids: CASSRAFGGRNYGYTF.

The V call is TRBV5-6, the J call TRBJ2-2; perhaps TRBD2 as D (5 bases). Trimming took 0 bases from V and 5 from J, leaving 8 bases between them. This CDR3 has 14 amino acids. Germline V gene lookup returns CDR1 SGHDT and CDR2 YYEEEE. The chain's CDR3 is CASSLAGVTGELFF. The CDR3, as DNA: TGTGCCAGCAGCTTGGCCGGGGTAACCGGGGAGCTGTTTTTT.

The chain has TRBV4-2 and TRBJ2-2; tentative D call: TRBD1 (5 bases). Germline loops: CDR1 LGHNA, CDR2 YNFKEQ. The CDR3 extends over 19 amino acids. With 2 bases removed from V and 5 bases from J, the gap between germline ends came to 24 bases. The CDR3 coding sequence is TGTGCCAGCAGCCAACCCAACATGGGTGGGGCCGCACCTACCGGGGAGCTGTTTTTT. It specifies CASSQPNMGGAAPTGELFF.

As regards this clone: The junction does not match germline at one end; this may be a read error. This chain connects TRBV5-4 to TRBJ2-3; 9 bases align to TRBD1. In germline, CDR1 is SGHNT, CDR2 YYREEE (reference sequence). The CDR3 length is 15 residues. This CDR3 is CASRLDRGYTDTQYF. In DNA form, the CDR3 reads TGTGCCAGCAGATTGGACAGGGGATACACAGATACGCAGTATTTT.

The V and J genes are TRBV29-1 and TRBJ2-7; D may be TRBD1 (6 bases). Per germline, CDR1 SQVTM and CDR2 ANQGSEA. The CDR3 is 12 amino acids. Here the CDR3 DNA reads TGCAGTATAATCGGACAGCGCAACGAGCAGTACTTC. Its translation is CSIIGQRNEQYF.

The chain recombines TRBV18 with TRBJ2-1, with D possibly matching TRBD2 (6 bases). CDR1 and CDR2 (germline): KGHSH, LQKENI. V lost 3 bases and J lost 6, with 9 bases in between. The CDR3 covers 13 residues. For the CDR3, the DNA is TGTGCCAGCTCACCGGCAGCGGGCAATGAGCAGTTCTTC. It yields the protein CASSPAAGNEQFF.

V gene TRBV7-2 combines with J gene TRBJ2-7; 11 nucleotides agree with TRBD2. This CDR3 spans 16 amino acids. CDR1 and CDR2 from the germline V gene are SGHTA and FQGNSA. V gave up 1 base and J gave up 3 bases; unmatched junction bases: 5. CDR3 in DNA: TGTGCCAGCAGCTTAGGGAATAGCGGGGGGGTCTACGAGCAGTACTTC. Translated, it gives CASSLGNSGGVYEQYF.